This T cell receptor beta chain was identified in a study of CD8 T cells in ankylosing spondylitis. Findings and caveats of the study: Disease-linked clones were found to be CD8+ and relatively rare in peripheral blood. From matched ankylosing spondylitis synovial fluid, disease-linked clones were reportedly recovered at significantly enriched levels. Certain motif variants had earlier been reported in reactive arthritis synovial fluid and blood.

With regard to this clonotype: Its antigen is not identified.

It was by quantitative 5'-RACE with molecular barcodes that TCR beta libraries were made. Each CDR3 protein is one row after TCRdb ran MiXCR on the 5' RACE reads. In the table there are fewer than 250,000 distinct CDR3 sequences, over 30% of which are singletons. The CDR3 extends over 15 amino acids. Trimming removed 3 bases from V and 8 bases from J; junction bases left unmatched: 9. Per the germline V gene, CDR1 is ENHRY and CDR2 is SYGVKD. Sequencing was performed on blood, either unsorted or a sorted T cell fraction (not recorded which). The receptor was isolated from a male donor with ankylosing spondylitis or in good health (not recorded which). V is TRBV10-3 and J is TRBJ1-2; the match to TRBD1 covers 10 bases. The CDR3, as DNA: TGTGCCATCAGTGACTGGGGGACAGGGGTTCAGGGCTACACCTTC. Its protein product is CAISDWGTGVQGYTF.